The rows below give T cell receptor beta chains drawn from one sample of a study of shared clonotypes between healthy human individuals. Clones were sequenced by immunoSEQ multiplex PCR, and TCRdb holds only the in-frame ones, with some missing. In the table there are 450,000 to 500,000 clones, roughly 80% of which are singletons. The sequencing input was PBMCs. The receptors originated from a woman aged 40 to 50 in good health. Some clones in this sample may be carry-over from other donors' samples. Each CDR3 is given with its conserved first and last residue. A D gene is named only where the DNA matches it firmly. A row's size may be missing; if present it is once, few, many or a size class.

V	J	D	size	CDR3	DNA
TRBV5-1	TRBJ2-4	.	.	CASSLGPPGAKNIQYF	TGCGCCAGCAGCTTGGGGCCCCCCGGCGCCAAAAACATTCAGTACTTC
TRBV6-1	TRBJ2-6	.	.	CASSEAEQGIFSGANVLTF	TGTGCCAGCAGTGAAGCAGAGCAGGGGATATTCTCTGGGGCCAACGTCCTGACTTTC
TRBV4-2	TRBJ2-3	TRBD2	few	CASSQDPTSGADTQYF	TGTGCCAGCAGCCAAGATCCGACTAGCGGGGCAGATACGCAGTATTTT
TRBV29-1	TRBJ1-2	TRBD1	.	CSVEEDRWDGYTF	TGCAGCGTTGAAGAGGACAGGTGGGATGGCTACACCTTC
TRBV6-6	TRBJ2-7	.	.	CASSYRETYEQYF	TGTGCCAGCAGTTACCGGGAGACCTACGAGCAGTACTTC
TRBV6-5	TRBJ1-5	TRBD1	.	CASSDRGDQPQHF	TGTGCCAGCAGTGACAGGGGCGATCAGCCCCAGCATTTT
TRBV10-3	TRBJ2-1	TRBD2	.	CAASPGGVAGYNEQFF	TGTGCCGCCTCTCCTGGGGGGGTAGCGGGGTACAATGAGCAGTTCTTC
TRBV4-1	TRBJ1-4	.	.	CASSQDEVGATNEKLFF	TGCGCCAGCAGCCAAGATGAAGTGGGGGCAACTAATGAAAAACTGTTTTTT
TRBV7-8	TRBJ2-4	TRBD2	.	CASSLVAGARNIQYF	TGTGCCAGCAGCTTAGTAGCGGGGGCGCGAAACATTCAGTACTTC
TRBV5-1	TRBJ2-7	.	.	CASSPHGLDYEQYF	TGCGCCAGCAGCCCTCACGGCTTAGACTACGAGCAGTACTTC
TRBV7-2	TRBJ2-3	TRBD2	.	CASSQGLEADTQYF	TGCGCCAGCAGCCAGGGACTAGAGGCAGATACGCAGTATTTT
TRBV29-1	TRBJ1-4	TRBD1	.	CSVASQGTTNEKLFF	TGCAGCGTTGCGTCACAGGGGACAACTAATGAAAAACTGTTTTTT
TRBV5-1	TRBJ2-7	.	.	CASSLLADEQYF	TGCGCCAGCAGCTTGCTGGCGGACGAGCAGTACTTC
TRBV6-5	TRBJ1-5	.	few	CASREVPIGPQHF	TGTGCCAGCAGGGAGGTACCAATTGGGCCCCAGCATTTT
TRBV7-3	TRBJ1-2	.	many	CASSTYPGRVDGYTF	TGTGCCAGCAGCACTTACCCTGGCCGGGTGGATGGCTACACCTTC
TRBV27	TRBJ2-7	TRBD2	.	CASSFLAGGGPYEQYF	TGTGCCAGCAGTTTCCTAGCGGGAGGGGGACCCTACGAGCAGTACTTC
TRBV5-6	TRBJ1-2	.	.	CASSLAGNQGFYGYTF	TGTGCCAGCAGCTTGGCCGGTAATCAGGGGTTCTATGGCTACACCTTC
TRBV5-8	TRBJ1-2	TRBD1	.	CASSFGQGAYGYTF	TGTGCCAGCAGCTTTGGACAGGGGGCATATGGCTACACCTTC
TRBV5-1	TRBJ2-1	TRBD2	many	CASSGDSGRIEQFF	TGCGCCAGCAGCGGGGATAGCGGGAGGATTGAGCAGTTCTTC
TRBV30	TRBJ1-2	.	.	CAWSVRVGNGYTF	TGTGCCTGGAGTGTACGGGTAGGGAATGGCTACACCTTC
TRBV5-8	TRBJ1-2	.	.	CASSRGIPNYGYTF	TGTGCCAGCAGCAGGGGGATCCCTAACTATGGCTACACCTTC
TRBV6-6	TRBJ2-2	TRBD2	.	CATSPSGSSTGELFF	TGTGCCACCTCTCCAAGCGGGAGCTCCACCGGGGAGCTGTTTTTT
TRBV4-1	TRBJ2-2	.	once	CASSQGPGPGELFF	TGCGCCAGCAGCCAAGGCCCGGGACCCGGGGAGCTGTTTTTT
TRBV7-7	TRBJ2-5	.	.	CASSLEFAETQYF	TGTGCTAGCAGCTTAGAGTTCGCGGAGACCCAGTACTTC
TRBV7-2	TRBJ2-6	.	.	CASSLGPSGANVLTF	TGTGCCAGCAGCTTAGGGCCCTCTGGGGCCAACGTCCTGACTTTC
TRBV9	TRBJ1-2	.	.	CASSVARGTPYGYTF	TGTGCCAGCAGCGTAGCCCGAGGCACCCCTTATGGCTACACCTTC
TRBV11-2	TRBJ2-3	TRBD2	.	CASSNYPGLAGDPGDTQYF	TGTGCCAGCAGCAACTACCCGGGACTAGCGGGAGACCCAGGGGATACGCAGTATTTT
TRBV9	TRBJ2-3	TRBD2	.	CASSSGLAESTDTQYF	TGTGCCAGCAGCTCGGGACTAGCGGAGAGCACAGATACGCAGTATTTT
TRBV28	TRBJ2-1	.	.	CASSPPLLANEQFF	TGTGCCAGCAGTCCACCCCTACTAGCTAATGAGCAGTTCTTC
TRBV29-1	TRBJ2-2	TRBD1	.	CSGNRGAGELFF	TGCAGCGGTAACAGGGGGGCCGGGGAGCTGTTTTTT
TRBV6-5	TRBJ1-4	.	.	CASSYRGAGPNEKLFF	TGTGCCAGCAGTTACAGGGGAGCGGGCCCTAATGAAAAACTGTTTTTT
TRBV20-1	TRBJ2-5	.	.	CSANTQETQYF	TGCAGTGCCAACACCCAAGAGACCCAGTACTTC
TRBV18	TRBJ2-7	TRBD1	.	CASSPLGQPYEQYF	TGTGCCAGCTCACCGCTGGGACAGCCCTACGAGCAGTACTTC
TRBV7-9	TRBJ2-1	.	.	CASTKSALGSYNEQFF	TGTGCCAGCACCAAATCGGCGCTTGGCTCCTACAATGAGCAGTTCTTC
TRBV7-9	TRBJ2-3	TRBD2	.	CASSLALAGVSDTQYF	TGTGCCAGCAGCTTAGCCCTAGCGGGAGTGTCAGATACGCAGTATTTT
TRBV10-2	TRBJ2-1	TRBD1	.	CASSTGQGVSQFF	TGCGCCAGCAGTACAGGACAGGGAGTCTCGCAGTTCTTC
TRBV5-4	TRBJ1-4	TRBD1	few	CASSRTTGGGAATNEKLFF	TGTGCCAGCAGCCGGACGACAGGGGGTGGTGCGGCAACTAATGAAAAACTGTTTTTT
TRBV7-9	TRBJ2-1	TRBD2	.	CASRDWTSGRGEQFF	TGTGCCAGCAGGGACTGGACTAGCGGGAGGGGTGAGCAGTTCTTC
TRBV4-3	TRBJ1-1	.	.	CASSLSQDTEAFF	TGCGCCAGCAGCTTAAGTCAGGACACTGAAGCTTTCTTT
TRBV2	TRBJ2-2	TRBD1	.	CASRYRGETGELFF	TGTGCCAGCAGATACAGGGGCGAGACCGGGGAGCTGTTTTTT
TRBV5-1	TRBJ1-3	.	.	CASSLTQGTGNTIYF	TGCGCCAGCAGCTTGACCCAGGGGACCGGAAACACCATATATTTT
TRBV4-2	TRBJ2-7	TRBD2	.	CASSPLAGSYEQYF	TGTGCCAGCAGCCCACTAGCGGGAAGCTACGAGCAGTACTTC
TRBV6-6	TRBJ2-2	TRBD2	.	CASGTTPPSNTGELFF	TGTGCCAGCGGGACTACCCCTCCTTCGAACACCGGGGAGCTGTTTTTT
TRBV5-1	TRBJ2-6	TRBD1	.	CASSTGQGAGANVLTF	TGCGCCAGCAGCACGGGACAGGGGGCTGGGGCCAACGTCCTGACTTTC
TRBV28	TRBJ2-7	TRBD1	.	CASSSPRDRKLGF	TGTGCCAGCAGCTCCCCCCGGGACAGAAAACTCGGATTC
TRBV7-8	TRBJ2-5	TRBD1	.	CASSLVGAGGETQYF	TGTGCCAGCAGCTTAGTTGGGGCAGGGGGAGAGACCCAGTACTTC
TRBV5-1	TRBJ1-2	TRBD1	many	CASSLGQGIYGYTF	TGCGCCAGCAGCTTGGGACAGGGCATCTATGGCTACACCTTC
TRBV7-3	TRBJ2-2	.	.	CASSLGSPPGELFF	TGTGCCAGCAGCTTAGGTAGTCCACCCGGGGAGCTGTTTTTT
TRBV27	TRBJ2-7	.	.	CASSLIKGEQYF	TGTGCCAGCAGTTTAATAAAGGGGGAGCAGTACTTC
TRBV25-1	TRBJ1-4	.	few	CASSESGGLREKLFF	TGTGCCAGCAGTGAATCCGGGGGGCTGCGTGAAAAACTGTTTTTT
TRBV15	TRBJ1-2	TRBD1	.	CATSRGVSGTGGGYTF	TGTGCCACCAGCAGAGGAGTCTCGGGCACAGGGGGCGGCTACACCTTC
TRBV28	TRBJ2-7	TRBD2	.	CASEREGSSYEQYF	TGTGCCAGTGAGCGGGAGGGCAGCTCCTACGAGCAGTACTTC
TRBV5-4	TRBJ2-7	TRBD2	once	CASSEELAGSEQYF	TGTGCCAGCAGCGAAGAACTAGCGGGATCTGAGCAGTACTTC
TRBV2	TRBJ1-1	.	.	CASTPRTPEAFF	TGTGCCAGCACTCCCAGGACACCTGAAGCTTTCTTT